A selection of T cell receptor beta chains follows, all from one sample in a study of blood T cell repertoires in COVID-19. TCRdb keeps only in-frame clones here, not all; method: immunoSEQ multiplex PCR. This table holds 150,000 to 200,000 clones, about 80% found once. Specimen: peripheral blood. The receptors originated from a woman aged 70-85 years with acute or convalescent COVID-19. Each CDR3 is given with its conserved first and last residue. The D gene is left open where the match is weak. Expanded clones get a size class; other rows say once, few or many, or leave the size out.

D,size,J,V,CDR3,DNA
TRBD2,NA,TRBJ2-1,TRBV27,CASSGLAGGPSISYNEQFF,TGTGCCAGCAGTGGCTTAGCGGGAGGGCCCTCAATCTCCTACAATGAGCAGTTCTTC
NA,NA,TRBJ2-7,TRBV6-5,CASSYSGGRFGEQYF,TGTGCCAGCAGTTACTCGGGGGGGCGTTTCGGCGAGCAGTACTTC
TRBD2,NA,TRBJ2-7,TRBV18,CASSRRLAGVYEQYF,TGTGCCAGCTCACGACGACTAGCGGGGGTCTACGAGCAGTACTTC
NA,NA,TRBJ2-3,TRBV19,CASSDYPTDTQYF,TGTGCCAGTAGTGACTATCCCACAGATACGCAGTATTTT
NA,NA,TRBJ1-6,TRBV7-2,CASSFAGTSSYNSPLHF,TGTGCCAGCAGCTTTGCAGGAACTAGCTCCTATAATTCACCCCTCCACTTT
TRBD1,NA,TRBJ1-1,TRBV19,CASRRLPTGMNTEAFF,TGTGCCAGTAGGCGGCTCCCGACAGGGATGAACACTGAAGCTTTCTTT
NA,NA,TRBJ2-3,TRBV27,CASSSRVDGTDTQYF,TGTGCCAGCAGTTCCAGGGTGGATGGCACAGATACGCAGTATTTT
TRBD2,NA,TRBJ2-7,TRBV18,CASSEGLAGREQYF,TGTGCCAGCTCAGAAGGACTAGCGGGGAGGGAGCAGTACTTC
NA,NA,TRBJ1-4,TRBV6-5,CASSYNHEAASEKLFF,TGTGCCAGCAGTTATAATCATGAGGCTGCGAGTGAAAAACTGTTTTTT
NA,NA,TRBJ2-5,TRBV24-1,CATSELRGGETQYF,TGTGCCACCAGTGAATTAAGGGGTGGGGAGACCCAGTACTTC
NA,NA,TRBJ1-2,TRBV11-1,CASSWQGGGYTF,TGTGCCAGCAGCTGGCAGGGAGGTGGCTACACCTTC
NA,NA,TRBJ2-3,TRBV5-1,CASSSAREDTQYF,TGCGCCAGCAGCTCCGCCCGGGAAGACACGCAGTATTTT
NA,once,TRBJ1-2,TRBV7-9,CASSIQVTPYGYTF,TGTGCCAGCAGCATACAGGTTACTCCCTATGGCTACACCTTC
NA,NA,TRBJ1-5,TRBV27,CASSSSRQGNQPQHF,TGTGCCAGCAGTAGTTCCCGACAGGGCAATCAGCCCCAGCATTTT
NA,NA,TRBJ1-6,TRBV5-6,CASSSPTRGDSPLHF,TGTGCCAGCAGCTCACCAACTCGAGGAGACTCACCCCTCCACTTT
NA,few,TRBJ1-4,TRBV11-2,CASSFLGSWRGEKLFF,TGTGCCAGCAGCTTTTTAGGATCCTGGAGAGGTGAAAAACTGTTTTTT
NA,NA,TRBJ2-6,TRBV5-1,CASSLEGMVGANVLTF,TGCGCCAGCAGCTTAGAGGGCATGGTTGGGGCCAACGTCCTGACTTTC
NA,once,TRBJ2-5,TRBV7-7,CASSPSLGVKKTQYF,TGTGCCAGCAGCCCATCCCTCGGGGTAAAAAAGACCCAGTACTTC
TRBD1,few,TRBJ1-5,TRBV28,CASSPNPRGLPQPQHF,TGTGCCAGCAGTCCAAACCCCAGGGGGCTACCTCAGCCCCAGCATTTT
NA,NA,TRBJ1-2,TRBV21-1,CASSKWRTGAPSEGYGYTF,TGTGCCAGCAGCAAATGGAGGACAGGGGCTCCTTCGGAAGGCTATGGCTACACCTTC
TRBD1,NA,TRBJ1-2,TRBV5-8,CASSPRTGGYGYTF,TGTGCCAGCAGCCCGCGGACAGGGGGCTATGGCTACACCTTC
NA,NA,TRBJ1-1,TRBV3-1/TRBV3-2,CASSRGETEAFF,TGTGCCAGCAGCCGGGGGGAAACTGAAGCTTTCTTT
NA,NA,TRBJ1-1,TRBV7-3,CASSLMIRTEAFF,TGTGCCAGCAGCTTAATGATTCGGACTGAAGCTTTCTTT
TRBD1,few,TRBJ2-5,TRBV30,CACQQGNQETQYF,TGTGCCTGTCAACAGGGGAACCAAGAGACCCAGTACTTC
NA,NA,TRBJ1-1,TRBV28,CASRLDRNTEAFF,TGTGCCAGCAGACTCGACAGGAACACTGAAGCTTTCTTT
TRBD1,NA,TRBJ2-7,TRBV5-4,CASTPDRDLNTEQYF,TGTGCCAGCACCCCGGACAGGGATCTAAATACTGAGCAGTACTTC
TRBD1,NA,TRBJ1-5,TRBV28,CASRVTSDRGGVVSNQPQHF,TGTGCCAGCAGGGTAACAAGTGACAGGGGGGGGGTTGTTAGCAATCAGCCCCAGCATTTT
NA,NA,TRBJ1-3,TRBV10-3,CAIMGAGRTYATGNTIYF,TGTGCCATCATGGGGGCCGGCCGAACTTACGCAACTGGAAACACCATATATTTT
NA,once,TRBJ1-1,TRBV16,CASSQSRVNTEAFF,TGTGCCAGCAGCCAATCGCGGGTGAACACTGAAGCTTTCTTT
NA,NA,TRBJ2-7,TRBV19,CASSTRLYYEQYF,TGTGCCAGTAGTACCAGACTATACTACGAGCAGTACTTC
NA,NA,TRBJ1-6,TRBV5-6,CASGESPFPSSSPLHF,TGTGCCAGCGGGGAGTCGCCGTTCCCATCCAGCTCACCCCTCCACTTT
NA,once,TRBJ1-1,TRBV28,CASSLVLEAFF,TGTGCCAGCAGTTTAGTCCTTGAAGCTTTCTTT
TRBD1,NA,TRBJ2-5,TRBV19,CASSSRDRQETQYF,TGTGCCAGTAGTAGCCGGGACAGGCAAGAGACCCAGTACTTC
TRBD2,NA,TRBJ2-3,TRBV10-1,CASSPGLAGLSTDTQYF,TGCGCCAGCAGCCCGGGACTAGCGGGCCTAAGCACAGATACGCAGTATTTT
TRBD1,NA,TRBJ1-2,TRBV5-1,CASSSTGGDYGYTF,TGCGCCAGCAGCTCAACAGGGGGCGACTATGGCTACACCTTC
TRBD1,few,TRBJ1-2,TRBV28,CASSAGTGGLGYTF,TGTGCCAGCAGTGCCGGGACAGGGGGCCTTGGCTACACCTTC
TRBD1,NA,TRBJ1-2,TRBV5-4,CASSSSRQGIHGYTF,TGTGCCAGCAGCTCTTCAAGACAGGGGATCCATGGCTACACCTTC
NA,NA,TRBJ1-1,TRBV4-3,CASSRARNTEAFF,TGCGCCAGCAGCCGAGCGCGGAACACTGAAGCTTTCTTT
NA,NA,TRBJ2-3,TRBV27,CASSRGAYTDTQYF,TGTGCCAGCAGCCGGGGGGCGTACACAGATACGCAGTATTTT
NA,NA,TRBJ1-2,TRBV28,CASSLAGPTAGYTF,TGTGCCAGCAGTTTGGCAGGTCCTACGGCTGGCTACACCTTC
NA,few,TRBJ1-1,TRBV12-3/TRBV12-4,CASSLGLNTEAFF,TGTGCCAGCAGCCTCGGACTCAACACTGAAGCTTTCTTT
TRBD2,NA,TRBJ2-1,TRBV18,CASSRIAGGLEQFF,TGTGCCAGCTCACGGATAGCGGGAGGCCTTGAGCAGTTCTTC
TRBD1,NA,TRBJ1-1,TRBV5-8,CASSRGTGGSTEAFF,TGTGCCAGCAGTCGAGGTACAGGGGGTAGCACTGAAGCTTTCTTT
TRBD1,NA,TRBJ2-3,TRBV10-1,CASSTRQGLNTDTQYF,TGCGCCAGCAGCACAAGACAGGGGTTGAACACAGATACGCAGTATTTT
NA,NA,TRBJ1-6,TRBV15,CATSSPLESSYNSPLHF,TGTGCCACCAGCAGCCCACTGGAGAGCTCCTATAATTCACCCCTCCACTTT
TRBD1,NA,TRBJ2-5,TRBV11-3,CASSPTTGVGTQYF,TGTGCCAGCAGCCCAACTACAGGGGTAGGGACCCAGTACTTC
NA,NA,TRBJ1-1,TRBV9,CASSVSSRPNTEAFF,TGTGCCAGCAGCGTATCTTCCAGGCCAAACACTGAAGCTTTCTTT
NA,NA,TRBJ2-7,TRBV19,CASSRGQTPYEQYF,TGTGCCAGTAGTAGAGGGCAGACCCCCTACGAGCAGTACTTC
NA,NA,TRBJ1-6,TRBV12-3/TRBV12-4,CATRSTNNSPLHF,TGTGCCACCCGCTCGACAAATAATTCACCCCTCCACTTT
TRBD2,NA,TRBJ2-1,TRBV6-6,CASTQPGGEYNEQFF,TGTGCCAGCACCCAACCCGGGGGGGAGTACAATGAGCAGTTCTTC
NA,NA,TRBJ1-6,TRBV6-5,CASSYSGVRNSPLHF,TGTGCCAGCAGTTACTCCGGGGTGCGAAATTCACCCCTCCACTTT
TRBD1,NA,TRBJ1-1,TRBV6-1,CASSERTGNTEAFF,TGTGCCAGCAGTGAGCGGACAGGGAACACTGAAGCTTTCTTT
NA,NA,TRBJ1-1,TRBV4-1,CASSQVARNTEAFF,TGCGCCAGCAGCCAAGTAGCCAGGAACACTGAAGCTTTCTTT
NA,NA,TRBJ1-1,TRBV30,CAWSSGNTEAFF,TGTGCCTGGAGTTCCGGGAACACTGAAGCTTTCTTT
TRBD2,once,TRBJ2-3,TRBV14,CASSQGLAGGRSTDTQYF,TGTGCCAGCAGCCAGGGACTAGCGGGGGGTCGGAGCACAGATACGCAGTATTTT
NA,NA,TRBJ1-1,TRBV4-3,CASSQVVNTEAFF,TGCGCCAGCAGCCAAGTAGTGAACACTGAAGCTTTCTTT
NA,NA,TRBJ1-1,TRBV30,CAWSVLSTGETEAFF,TGTGCCTGGAGTGTATTAAGTACGGGGGAAACTGAAGCTTTCTTT
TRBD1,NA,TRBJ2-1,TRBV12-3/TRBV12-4,CASRDRVYNEQFF,TGTGCCAGCAGGGACAGGGTTTACAATGAGCAGTTCTTC
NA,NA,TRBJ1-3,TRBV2,CASTTRGSAGNTIYF,TGTGCCAGCACCACGCGGGGATCGGCTGGAAACACCATATATTTT
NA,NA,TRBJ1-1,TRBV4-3,CASSQEGGIEAFF,TGCGCCAGCAGCCAAGAGGGCGGGATTGAAGCTTTCTTT